The 14 T cell receptor beta chains below come from one sample, sequenced in a study of blood T cell repertoires in COVID-19 (TCRdb year 2020). Libraries were built with the immunoSEQ multiplex PCR assay. What TCRdb holds here is the immuneACCESS table cut down to in-frame rearrangements. Part of the clones is not present; checked against another copy, under half of the missing clones reflect an unresolved V gene, and the others are unexplained. The sample data list about 64,000 clones, and 80% to 95% of these were observed just once. The ten largest clones represent 9.1% of the sample. Sequenced material: peripheral blood. The receptors derive from a woman of 80 years or more with active COVID-19.

The CDR3 DNA follows: TGCGCCAGCAGCACACAGACAGGAGACCGCTACGAGCAGTACTTC. Its protein product is CASSTQTGDRYEQYF. V is TRBV5-1 and J is TRBJ2-7, with TRBD1 as a possible D gene (6 bases). The germline V gene has CDR1 SGHRS and CDR2 YFSETQ. Trimming removed 4 bases at V and 3 bases at J, with 17 bases between. The CDR3 has 15 residues.

This clone was found once. V is TRBV6-6 and J is TRBJ1-1; tentatively, D is TRBD1 (5 bases). CDR3 length equals 11 residues. Germline V CDR1 and CDR2: MNHNY, SVGAGI (reference sequence). V was clipped by 3 bases and J by 10 bases, with 9 bases between them. This CDR3 is CASSYKGAAFF. In nucleotides, the CDR3 is TGTGCCAGCAGTTATAAAGGGGCAGCTTTCTTT.

This chain links TRBV5-1 with TRBJ1-4, with 10 bases aligning to TRBD1. CDR1 is SGHRS, CDR2 YFSETQ, per germline. CDR3 length: 16 amino acids. Losses at the gene ends were 4 bases for V and 7 bases for J; bases not matched to a gene: 10. The CDR3 spells CASSGLGQGEGEKLFF. The CDR3 nucleotides are TGCGCCAGCAGCGGCCTCGGACAGGGGGAAGGTGAAAAACTGTTTTTT.

V usage is TRBV2 and J usage is TRBJ2-7; 9 bases fit TRBD1. V shed 6 bases and J 3 bases; nucleotides not matched to a gene: 6. CDR3 length: 14 residues. Germline values: CDR1 SNHLY, CDR2 FYNNEI. The CDR3 sequence: CASRQPGQGYEQYF. The CDR3 bases are TGTGCCAGCAGGCAGCCGGGACAGGGCTACGAGCAGTACTTC.

This clone was seen only a few times. V is TRBV2 and J is TRBJ2-3; D not certain. Per germline, CDR1 SNHLY and CDR2 FYNNEI. The V end was cut by 7 bases, the J end by 6 bases, with 11 bases between. The CDR3 is 12 amino acids. CDR3 protein: CASNQRLDTQYF. CDR3 bases: TGTGCCAGCAATCAAAGACTGGATACGCAGTATTTT.

The V gene is TRBV6-1, the J gene TRBJ2-1, with unresolved D. The CDR3 has 12 amino acids. V lost 0 bases and J 9 bases, leaving 6 bases between the germline ends. CDR1 MNHNS and CDR2 SASEGT come from the germline V gene. CDR3 sequence reads: CASSEALGEQFF. The CDR3 DNA follows: TGTGCCAGCAGTGAAGCGCTAGGTGAGCAGTTCTTC.

The gene calls are TRBV5-1 and TRBJ1-6; D gene ambiguous. The CDR3 has 15 amino acids. From germline, CDR1 is SGHRS and CDR2 YFSETQ. The ends were cut back, 0 bases at V and 0 bases at J, with 4 bases in the middle. Written as DNA, the CDR3 is TGCGCCAGCAGCTTGGTTAACTCCTATAATTCACCCCTCCACTTT. Translating gives CASSLVNSYNSPLHF.

This clone was seen just once. This chain connects TRBV28 to TRBJ1-6, with D possibly TRBD1 on 6 matching bases. This CDR3 is 14 amino acids long. V lost 8 bases, J lost 9 bases, and 17 bases lay in between. The V gene's germline CDR1 is MDHEN and CDR2 SYDVKM. The CDR3 loop reads CASRWGQAGSPLHF. The CDR3 DNA is TGTGCCAGCCGTTGGGGGCAGGCGGGTTCACCCCTCCACTTT.

This chain uses TRBV6-5 with TRBJ1-2, with 10 bases lining up with TRBD1. J lost 7 bases, V lost 6 bases, and 8 bases had no gene match. The CDR3 is made up of 14 amino acids. Germline CDR1 and CDR2: MNHEY and SVGAGI. The CDR3 DNA reads as TGTGCCAGCAGCCAAAGGACAGGGGGGATTGGCTACACCTTC. Translation: CASSQRTGGIGYTF.

J is TRBJ2-3 and V is TRBV7-6, with 7 positions matching TRBD1. With 5 bases clipped from V and 6 bases from J, the junction kept 11 bases outside the gene matches. Germline V lookup: CDR1 SGHVS, CDR2 FNYEAQ. The CDR3 extends over 15 amino acids. The CDR3: CASSPQTGLFDTQYF. The CDR3 coding sequence is TGTGCCAGCAGCCCCCAGACAGGGTTGTTCGATACGCAGTATTTT.

The genes are TRBV19 and TRBJ2-2; D uncertain. The CDR3 is 14 residues long. Germline V CDR1 and CDR2: LNHDA, SQIVND (reference sequence). Deletions cut 1 base from V and 0 bases from J, with 3 bases between. CDR3 nucleotide sequence: TGTGCCAGTAGTATAGGTACGAACACCGGGGAGCTGTTTTTT. This sequence encodes CASSIGTNTGELFF.

V usage is TRBV27 and J usage is TRBJ2-5; 9 positions agree with TRBD2. Trimming cost V 3 bases and J 2 bases; bases outside gene matches: 4. CDR3 length: 15 amino acids. Per the germline V gene, CDR1 is MNHEY and CDR2 is SMNVEV (reference sequence). DNA of the CDR3: TGTGCCAGCAGTTTTAAGCGGGGGGTACAAGAGACCCAGTACTTC. It specifies CASSFKRGVQETQYF.

The V call is TRBV7-8, the J call TRBJ2-5; 7 bases match TRBD2. This CDR3 comprises 13 residues. Germline V gives CDR1 SGHVS, CDR2 FQNEAQ. V shed 4 bases and J 5 bases; nucleotides not matched to a gene: 4. In DNA, the CDR3 is TGTGCCAGCAGCTCGGGACTACGGGAGACCCAGTACTTC. This translates into CASSSGLRETQYF.

This chain uses TRBV13 with TRBJ2-1; D unresolved. This CDR3 has 15 amino acids. CDR1 is PRHDT, CDR2 FYEKMQ, per germline (reference sequence). V lost 1 base, J lost 7 bases, and 14 bases lay in between. The CDR3 here is CASSLVFGVRNEQFF. The CDR3 nucleotides are TGTGCCAGCAGCTTAGTCTTTGGCGTCAGGAATGAGCAGTTCTTC.